The 9 T cell receptor beta chains given below trace back to one sample, sequenced in a study of identifying expanded T cells in peripheral blood. Method: immunoSEQ multiplex PCR; TCRdb's copy keeps in-frame clones and lacks some. The data contain some 91,000 clones, 88% of them singletons. The sample comprised blood. The receptor set was obtained from a person aged 18-70 years in good health.

The rearrangement links TRBV6-4 to TRBJ2-3; 8 bases match TRBD1. The junction had 10 bases not matched to a gene; V was cut back by 3 bases and J by 5 bases. Germline CDR1 is MRHNA and CDR2 is SNTAGT. The CDR3 has 16 residues. This CDR3 reads CASSEAGDRGGDTQYF. In nucleotides, the CDR3 is TGTGCCAGCAGTGAGGCAGGAGACAGGGGAGGAGATACGCAGTATTTT.

This clone was seen a few times. The genes are TRBV9 and TRBJ2-3; maybe TRBD2 (6 bases). The germline CDR1 and CDR2 sequences are SGDLS and YYNGEE. The CDR3 totals 15 residues. With 2 bases removed from V and 0 bases from J, the gap between germline ends came to 10 bases. The CDR3 sequence: CASSVQTRSTDTQYF. The CDR3 bases are TGTGCCAGCAGCGTCCAGACTAGGAGCACAGATACGCAGTATTTT.

The genes are TRBV19 and TRBJ2-7; D may correspond to TRBD1 or TRBD2 (5 bases each). The germline V and J ends were trimmed by 5 bases and 3 bases, with 17 bases remaining between them. CDR3 length: 15 amino acids. Germline CDR1 is LNHDA and CDR2 is SQIVND (reference sequence). The CDR3 sequence: CASSATGTAFYEQYF. CDR3 in DNA: TGTGCCAGTAGTGCGACCGGGACCGCTTTCTACGAGCAGTACTTC.

J is TRBJ2-7 and V is TRBV7-9; D is perhaps TRBD1 (6 bases). The CDR3 sequence is 14 residues long. Trimming left V 4 bases short and J 1 base short, with 11 bases between. Per germline, CDR1 SEHNR and CDR2 FQNEAQ (reference sequence). Written as DNA, the CDR3 is TGTGCCAGCAGCTCTTACACAGGGTCCTACGAGCAGTACTTC. Translation: CASSSYTGSYEQYF.

This clone was observed a single time. Other DNA variants within this sample encode the same CDR3. The CDR3 DNA reads TGTGCCAGCAGTGAAGCCGCGGGGGGACAAGAGACCCAGTACTTC. Translated, it gives CASSEAAGGQETQYF. The chain links TRBV6-1 to TRBJ2-5; TRBD2 matches 8 bases. This CDR3 contains 15 residues. From germline, CDR1 is MNHNS and CDR2 SASEGT. V gave up 0 bases and J gave up 2 bases; unmatched junction bases: 2.

The gene calls are TRBV5-1 and TRBJ2-3; 7 bases fit TRBD2. The V and J ends lost 0 bases and 6 bases, in that order; junction bases with no gene match: 4. Germline V gives CDR1 SGHRS, CDR2 YFSETQ. CDR3 length: 14 residues. The CDR3 DNA reads as TGCGCCAGCAGCTTGGCGACTAGCTATGATACGCAGTATTTT. Its translation is CASSLATSYDTQYF.

The chain joins TRBV7-3 to TRBJ2-5, with D perhaps TRBD2 (5 bases). Germline values: CDR1 SGHTA, CDR2 FQGTGA. Between the trimmed V and J ends, which lost 5 bases and 7 bases, there was a span of 17 bases. The CDR3 sequence is 14 residues long. CDR3 residues: CASSPGLPVATQYF. The CDR3 DNA follows: TGTGCCAGCAGCCCAGGACTCCCCGTCGCGACCCAGTACTTC. The full variable domain, with the rest looked up from reference TRBV7-3 and TRBJ2-5, is GAGVSQTPSNKVTEKGKYVELRCDPISGHTALYWYRQSLGQGPEFLIYFQGTGAADDSGLPNDRFFAVRPEGSVSTLKIQRTERGDSAVYLCASSPGLPVATQYFGPGTRLLVL.

The chain couples TRBV7-7 to TRBJ2-5; TRBD2 might be the D (7 bases). V shed 5 bases and J shed 1 base, with 23 bases lying between them. CDR1 and CDR2 from the germline V gene are SSHAT and FNYEAQ (reference sequence). The CDR3 covers 18 residues. CDR3 DNA sequence: TGTGCCAGCAGCCCCCGCGGCCGGGGGGCGGAATTCCAAGAGACCCAGTACTTC. Translated: CASSPRGRGAEFQETQYF.

The chain carries TRBV4-2 and TRBJ2-2; no reliable D call. The CDR3 contains 15 residues. V was cut by 0 bases and J by 7 bases, with 12 bases left in between. Germline lookup yields CDR1 LGHNA and CDR2 YNFKEQ. CDR3 in DNA: TGTGCCAGCAGCCAAGATGAATCGGTCGGCGGGGAGCTGTTTTTT. It yields the protein CASSQDESVGGELFF.